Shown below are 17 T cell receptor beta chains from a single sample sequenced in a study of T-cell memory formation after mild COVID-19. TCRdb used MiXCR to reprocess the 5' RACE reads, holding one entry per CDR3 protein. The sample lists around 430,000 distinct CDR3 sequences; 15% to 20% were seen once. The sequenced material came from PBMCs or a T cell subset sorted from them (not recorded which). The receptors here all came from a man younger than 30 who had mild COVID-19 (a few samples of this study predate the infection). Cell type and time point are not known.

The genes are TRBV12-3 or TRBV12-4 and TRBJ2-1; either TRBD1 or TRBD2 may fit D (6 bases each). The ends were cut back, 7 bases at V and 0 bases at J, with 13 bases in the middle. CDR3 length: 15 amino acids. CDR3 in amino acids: CASTGGGSSYNEQFF. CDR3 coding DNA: TGTGCCAGCACCGGAGGGGGTAGCTCCTACAATGAGCAGTTCTTC.

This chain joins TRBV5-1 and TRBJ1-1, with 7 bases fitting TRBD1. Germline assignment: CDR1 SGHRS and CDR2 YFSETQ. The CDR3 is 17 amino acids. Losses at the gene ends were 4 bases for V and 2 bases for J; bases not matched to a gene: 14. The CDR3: CASSPLRGGSTNTEAFF. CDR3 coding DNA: TGCGCCAGCAGCCCGCTGAGAGGGGGCTCTACTAACACTGAAGCTTTCTTT.

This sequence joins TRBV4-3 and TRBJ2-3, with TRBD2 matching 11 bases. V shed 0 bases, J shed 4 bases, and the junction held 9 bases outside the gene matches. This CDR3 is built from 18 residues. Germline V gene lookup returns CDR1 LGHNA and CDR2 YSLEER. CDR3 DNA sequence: TGCGCCAGCAGCCAAGATCTTAGACTAGCGGGGAGACCAGATACGCAGTATTTT. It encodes CASSQDLRLAGRPDTQYF.

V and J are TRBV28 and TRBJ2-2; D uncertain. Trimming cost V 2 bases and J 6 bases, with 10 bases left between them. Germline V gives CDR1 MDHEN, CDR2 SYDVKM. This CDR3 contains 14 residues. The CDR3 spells CASSLGWPAGELFF. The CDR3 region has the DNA TGTGCCAGCAGTTTAGGGTGGCCCGCCGGGGAGCTGTTTTTT.

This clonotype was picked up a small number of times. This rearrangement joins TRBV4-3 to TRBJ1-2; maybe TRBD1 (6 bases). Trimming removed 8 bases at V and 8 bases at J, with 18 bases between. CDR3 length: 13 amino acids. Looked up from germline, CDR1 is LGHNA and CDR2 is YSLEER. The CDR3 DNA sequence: TGCGCCAGCTCAACTACAGGGCTCTACGGCTACACCTTC. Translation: CASSTTGLYGYTF.

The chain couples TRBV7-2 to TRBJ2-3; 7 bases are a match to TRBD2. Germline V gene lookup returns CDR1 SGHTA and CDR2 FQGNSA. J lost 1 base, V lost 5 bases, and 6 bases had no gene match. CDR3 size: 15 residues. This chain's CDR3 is CASSPRAGGTDTQYF. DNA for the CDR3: TGTGCCAGCAGCCCGAGGGCGGGGGGCACAGATACGCAGTATTTT.

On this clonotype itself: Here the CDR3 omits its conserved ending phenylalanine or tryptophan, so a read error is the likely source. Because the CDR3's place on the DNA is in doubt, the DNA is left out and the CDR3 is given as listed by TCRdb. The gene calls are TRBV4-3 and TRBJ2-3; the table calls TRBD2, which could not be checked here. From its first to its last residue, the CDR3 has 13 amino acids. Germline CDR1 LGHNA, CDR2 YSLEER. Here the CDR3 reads CARSQGTSGATRL.

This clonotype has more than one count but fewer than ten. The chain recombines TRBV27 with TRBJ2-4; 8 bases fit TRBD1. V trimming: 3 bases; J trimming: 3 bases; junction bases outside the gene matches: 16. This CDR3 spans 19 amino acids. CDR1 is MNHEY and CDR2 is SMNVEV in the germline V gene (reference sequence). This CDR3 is CASSLTLSPSGQVKNIQYF. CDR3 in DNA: TGTGCCAGCAGTTTGACGTTGAGTCCATCGGGACAGGTCAAAAACATTCAGTACTTC.

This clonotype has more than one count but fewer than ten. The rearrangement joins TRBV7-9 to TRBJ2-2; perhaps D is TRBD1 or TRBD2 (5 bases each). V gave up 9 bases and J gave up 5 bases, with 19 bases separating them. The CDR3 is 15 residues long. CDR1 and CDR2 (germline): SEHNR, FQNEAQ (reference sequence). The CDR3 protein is CARAGAYFVTGELFF. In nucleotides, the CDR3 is TGTGCCAGGGCCGGGGCCTACTTCGTAACCGGGGAGCTGTTTTTT.

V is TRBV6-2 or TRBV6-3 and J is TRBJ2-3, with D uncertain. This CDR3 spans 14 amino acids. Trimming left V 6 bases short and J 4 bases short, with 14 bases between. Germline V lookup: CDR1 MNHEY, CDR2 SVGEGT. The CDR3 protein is CASRLRRLSDTQYF. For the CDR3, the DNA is TGTGCCAGCAGACTCCGAAGGTTGTCAGATACGCAGTATTTT.

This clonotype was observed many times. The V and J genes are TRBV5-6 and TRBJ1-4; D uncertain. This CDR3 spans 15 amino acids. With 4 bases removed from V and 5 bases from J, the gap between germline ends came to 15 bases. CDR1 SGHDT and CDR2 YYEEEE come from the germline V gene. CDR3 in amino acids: CASSILQPQNEKLFF. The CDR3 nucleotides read TGTGCCAGCAGCATCCTACAGCCACAGAATGAAAAACTGTTTTTT.

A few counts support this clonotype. In nucleotides, the CDR3 is TGCGCCAGCAGCCAAGCCAGGGGGCCCGACACAGATACGCAGTATTTT. Its protein is CASSQARGPDTDTQYF. The chain combines TRBV4-3 with TRBJ2-3, with 8 bases that match TRBD1. The CDR3 consists of 16 residues. V shed 1 base, J shed 2 bases, and the junction held 5 bases outside the gene matches. From germline, CDR1 is LGHNA and CDR2 YSLEER.

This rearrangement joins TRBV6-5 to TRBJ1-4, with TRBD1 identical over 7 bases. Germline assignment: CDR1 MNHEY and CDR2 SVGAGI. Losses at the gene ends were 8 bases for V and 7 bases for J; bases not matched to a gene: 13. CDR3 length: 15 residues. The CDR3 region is CASGYGTAGGEKLFF. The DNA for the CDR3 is TGTGCCAGCGGCTACGGGACAGCTGGGGGTGAAAAACTGTTTTTT.

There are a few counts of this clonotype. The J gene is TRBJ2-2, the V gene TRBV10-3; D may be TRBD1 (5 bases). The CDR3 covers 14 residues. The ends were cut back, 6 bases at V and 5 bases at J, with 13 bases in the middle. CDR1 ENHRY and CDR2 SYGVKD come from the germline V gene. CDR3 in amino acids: CAIRAGSRTGELFF. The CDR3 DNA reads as TGTGCCATCAGGGCAGGGTCAAGGACCGGGGAGCTGTTTTTT.

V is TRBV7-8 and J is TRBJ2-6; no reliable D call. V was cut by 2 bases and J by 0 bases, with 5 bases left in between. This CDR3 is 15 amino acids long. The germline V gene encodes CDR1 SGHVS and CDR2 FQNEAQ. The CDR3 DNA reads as TGTGCCAGCAGCTTAATTCTCTCTGGGGCCAACGTCCTGACTTTC. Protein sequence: CASSLILSGANVLTF.

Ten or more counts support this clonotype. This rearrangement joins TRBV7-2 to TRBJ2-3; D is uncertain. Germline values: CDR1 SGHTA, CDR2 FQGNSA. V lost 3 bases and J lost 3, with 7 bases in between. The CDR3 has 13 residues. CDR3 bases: TGTGCCAGCAGCTTTTCCAGAACAGATACGCAGTATTTT. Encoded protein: CASSFSRTDTQYF. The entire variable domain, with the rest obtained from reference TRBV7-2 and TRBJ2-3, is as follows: GAGVSQSPSNKVTEKGKDVELRCDPISGHTALYWYRQSLGQGLEFLIYFQGNSAPDKSGLPSDRFSAERTGGSVSTLTIQRTQQEDSAVYLCASSFSRTDTQYFGPGTRLTVL.

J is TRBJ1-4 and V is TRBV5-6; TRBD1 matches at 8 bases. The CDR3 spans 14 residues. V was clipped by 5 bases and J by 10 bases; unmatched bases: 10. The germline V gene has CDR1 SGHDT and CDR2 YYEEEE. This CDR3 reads CASSSGQGYGKLFF. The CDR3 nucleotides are TGTGCCAGCAGTTCAGGACAGGGTTACGGAAAACTGTTTTTT.